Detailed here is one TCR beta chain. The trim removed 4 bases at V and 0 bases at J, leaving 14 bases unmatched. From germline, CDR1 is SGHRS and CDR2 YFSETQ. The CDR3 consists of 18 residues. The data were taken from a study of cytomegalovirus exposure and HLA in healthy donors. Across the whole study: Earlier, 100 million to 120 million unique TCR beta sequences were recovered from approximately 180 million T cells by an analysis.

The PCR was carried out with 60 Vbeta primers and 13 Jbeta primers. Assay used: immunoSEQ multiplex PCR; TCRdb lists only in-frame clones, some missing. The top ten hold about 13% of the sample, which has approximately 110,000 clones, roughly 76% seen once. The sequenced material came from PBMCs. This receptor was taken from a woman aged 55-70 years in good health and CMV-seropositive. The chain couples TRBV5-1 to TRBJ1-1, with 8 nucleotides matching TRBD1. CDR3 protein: CASSPRGTGPGVNTEAFF. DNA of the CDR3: TGCGCCAGCAGCCCCAGAGGGACAGGCCCAGGGGTGAACACTGAAGCTTTCTTT. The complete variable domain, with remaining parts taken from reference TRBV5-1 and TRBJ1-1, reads KAGVTQTPRYLIKTRGQQVTLSCSPISGHRSVSWYQQTPGQGLQFLFEYFSETQRNKGNFPGRFSGRQFSNSRSEMNVSTLELGDSALYLCASSPRGTGPGVNTEAFFGQGTRLTVV.